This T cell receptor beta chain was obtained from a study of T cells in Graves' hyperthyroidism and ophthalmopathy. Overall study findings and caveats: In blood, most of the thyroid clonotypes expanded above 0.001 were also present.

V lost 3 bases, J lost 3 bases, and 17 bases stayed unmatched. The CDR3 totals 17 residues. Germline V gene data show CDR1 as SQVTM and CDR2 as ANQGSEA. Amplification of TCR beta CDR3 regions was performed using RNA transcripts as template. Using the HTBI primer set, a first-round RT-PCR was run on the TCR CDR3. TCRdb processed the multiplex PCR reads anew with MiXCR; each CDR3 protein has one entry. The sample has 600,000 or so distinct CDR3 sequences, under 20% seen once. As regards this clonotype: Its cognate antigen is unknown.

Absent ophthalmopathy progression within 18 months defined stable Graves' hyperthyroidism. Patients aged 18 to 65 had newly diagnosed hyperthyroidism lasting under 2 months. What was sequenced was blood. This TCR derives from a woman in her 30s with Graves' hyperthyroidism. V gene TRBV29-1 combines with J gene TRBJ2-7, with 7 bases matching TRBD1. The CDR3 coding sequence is TGCAGCGTTGACCTATGGGACAGCATCTCTCGAGGCTACGAGCAGTACTTC. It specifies CSVDLWDSISRGYEQYF.